The source of this T cell receptor beta chain is a study of T cell responses to AZD1222 COVID-19 vaccine. V lost 3 bases to trimming and J lost 8 bases, with 8 bases between them. The CDR3 runs to 12 residues. Overall study findings and caveats: It was only after the peak T cell response that any repertoires were sampled. White British donors predominated, females outnumbered males, and clonal diversity was possibly underestimated. Reportedly, nearly half of unique spike TCRs recognized epitopes outside B.1.351/B.1.1.7 mutations. The study found vaccine-associated CD4 TCRs spanning spike, dominant at 160-218 and 743-854.

The method was immunoSEQ multiplex PCR; TCRdb's version includes in-frame clones alone and lacks a portion of them. Among about 110,000 clones listed, more than 70% were seen once. For this clone: Its cognate antigen is unknown.

This TCR came from an adult in good health. The material was peripheral blood, obtained on day 0 of AZD1222 vaccination. The chain combines TRBV12-3 or TRBV12-4 with TRBJ1-5; D is unclear. The CDR3 loop reads CASSFDLEPQHF. The DNA for the CDR3 is TGTGCCAGCAGTTTTGATCTGGAGCCCCAGCATTTT.